Below are 7 T cell receptor beta chains sequenced from a single sample in a study of blood T cell repertoires in COVID-19 (dated by TCRdb to about 2020). Receptors were amplified or captured by the immunoSEQ multiplex PCR assay. In its TCRdb copy, this immuneACCESS table keeps in-frame sequences only and misses some clones. Where compared with another copy, unresolved V genes explain less than half of these, and the others have no known cause. Recorded for this sample are around 78,000 clones; roughly 87% of them occurred a single time. Jointly, the top ten make up more than 0.85% of the sample. Material for sequencing was peripheral blood. The receptors were gathered from a woman between 45 and 65 years old in a cohort sampled during active COVID-19.

Written as DNA, the CDR3 is TGTGCCAGCAGTGCACAGGGGCACCACCAGACAGATACGCAGTATTTT. Translation: CASSAQGHHQTDTQYF. V gene TRBV2 combines with J gene TRBJ2-3; 7 nucleotides agree with TRBD1. The CDR3 is 16 residues long. Germline CDR1 is SNHLY and CDR2 is FYNNEI. Trimming took 4 bases from V and 3 from J; bases not matched to a gene: 10.

V and J are TRBV12-3 or TRBV12-4 and TRBJ1-1; D gene uncertain. The CDR3 contains 12 residues. Trimming left V 6 bases short and J 10 bases short, with 15 bases between. The CDR3 protein is CASRGSGLGAFF. The DNA for the CDR3 is TGTGCCAGCAGGGGGTCGGGATTGGGAGCTTTCTTT.

This sequence joins TRBV6-6 and TRBJ2-1; TRBD2 agrees at 12 bases. CDR3 length: 14 residues. Germline-derived CDR1 and CDR2 are MNHNY and SVGAGI (reference sequence). Trimming cost V 9 bases and J 7 bases; bases outside gene matches: 7. The CDR3 sequence: CASKTSGRGNEQFF. In DNA form, the CDR3 reads TGTGCCAGTAAGACTAGCGGGAGAGGGAATGAGCAGTTCTTC.

The DNA for the CDR3 is TGTGCCAGCTCGCAGATTAACTACGAGCAGTACTTC. Translated, it gives CASSQINYEQYF. The chain employs TRBV6-5 and TRBJ2-7; no reliable D call. V was shortened by 8 bases and J by 3 bases, with 11 bases between the two germline ends. Per germline, CDR1 MNHEY and CDR2 SVGAGI. This CDR3 has 12 amino acids.

The genes are TRBV11-1 and TRBJ2-1, with 11 bases matching TRBD2. The CDR3 loop spans 14 amino acids. The germline CDR1 and CDR2 sequences are SGHAT and FQDESV (reference sequence). With V trimmed by 5 bases and J by 6 bases, 3 bases remained unmatched. DNA of the CDR3: TGTGCCAGCAGCCTCGGGACTAGCGGCAATGAGCAGTTCTTC. This encodes CASSLGTSGNEQFF. The variable domain in full, with the rest retrieved from reference TRBV11-1 and TRBJ2-1, is EAEVAQSPRYKITEKSQAVAFWCDPISGHATLYWYRQILGQGPELLVQFQDESVVDDSQLPKDRFSAERLKGVDSTLKIQPAELGDSAMYLCASSLGTSGNEQFFGPGTRLTVL.

The chain has TRBV6-6 and TRBJ2-1; the match to TRBD2 covers 11 bases. The germline V gene encodes CDR1 MNHNY and CDR2 SVGAGI (reference sequence). V was clipped by 7 bases and J by 3 bases; unmatched bases: 5. This CDR3 region has 15 residues. The CDR3 region is CASTRTSGLYNEQFF. In nucleotides, the CDR3 is TGTGCCAGCACCAGGACTAGCGGGCTCTACAATGAGCAGTTCTTC.

The rearrangement links TRBV4-1 to TRBJ1-5; TRBD1 is a possible D gene (6 bases). V dropped 8 bases and J dropped 3 bases, with 11 bases sitting between them. CDR1 is MGHRA and CDR2 is YSYEKL in the germline V gene. This CDR3 has 13 residues. In DNA form, the CDR3 reads TGCGCCAGCGGACCAGGGGTCAATCAGCCCCAGCATTTT. It yields the protein CASGPGVNQPQHF.